This is a list of T cell receptor beta chains from one sample in a study of T cells after yellow fever vaccination. TCRdb ran MiXCR on the 5' RACE reads and lists one entry per CDR3 protein. The sample carries 100,000 to 150,000 distinct CDR3 sequences, roughly 15% recorded once. The sequenced sample was CD8+ T cells sorted from PBMCs, obtained 5 days after the yellow fever booster vaccination. These receptors were collected from a man between 18 and 29 years old who received the YFV17D yellow fever vaccine. Each CDR3 is given with its conserved first and last residue. A D gene is named only where the DNA matches it firmly. Only some rows state a clone size, as once, few, many or a class for expanded clones.

d_gene: TRBD1
v_gene: TRBV5-1
j_gene: TRBJ2-1
abundance: few
CDR3nt: TGCGCCAGCAGCGAAGGGACAGGGGCGAACAATGAGCAGTTCTTC
CDR3aa: CASSEGTGANNEQFF

d_gene: .
v_gene: TRBV19
j_gene: TRBJ2-7
abundance: .
CDR3nt: TGTGCCAGTAGTATCGGTTGGCCCTCCTACGAGCAGTACTTC
CDR3aa: CASSIGWPSYEQYF

d_gene: TRBD1
v_gene: TRBV6-6
j_gene: TRBJ1-3
abundance: few
CDR3nt: TGTGCCAGCAGTTTCCTGACAGGGCCCGGAAACACCATATATTTT
CDR3aa: CASSFLTGPGNTIYF

d_gene: .
v_gene: TRBV19
j_gene: TRBJ2-1
abundance: .
CDR3nt: TGTGCCAGTAGGCCCCCGGGGGGCCGGTACAATGAGCAGTTCTTC
CDR3aa: CASRPPGGRYNEQFF

d_gene: TRBD1
v_gene: TRBV6-5
j_gene: TRBJ1-1
abundance: .
CDR3nt: TGTGCCAGCAGTCTAACCGGGACAGCGAACACTGAAGCTTTCTTT
CDR3aa: CASSLTGTANTEAFF

d_gene: .
v_gene: TRBV7-2
j_gene: TRBJ1-2
abundance: few
CDR3nt: TGTGCCAGCAGCTTGACACCCTATGGCTACACCTTC
CDR3aa: CASSLTPYGYTF

d_gene: TRBD2
v_gene: TRBV4-2
j_gene: TRBJ2-3
abundance: few
CDR3nt: TGTGCCAGCAGCCAAGGTCTGGCGCGGGGGGAGTTGACAGATACGCAGTATTTT
CDR3aa: CASSQGLARGELTDTQYF

d_gene: .
v_gene: TRBV5-5
j_gene: TRBJ2-3
abundance: .
CDR3nt: TGTGCCAGCAGCTTGTTTAGCGGAAACACAGATACGCAGTATTTT
CDR3aa: CASSLFSGNTDTQYF

d_gene: .
v_gene: TRBV12-3/TRBV12-4
j_gene: TRBJ2-1
abundance: few
CDR3nt: TGTGCCAGCATTTCCGGGCTAGTCAATGAGCAGTTCTTC
CDR3aa: CASISGLVNEQFF

d_gene: TRBD2
v_gene: TRBV20-1
j_gene: TRBJ2-1
abundance: few
CDR3nt: TGCAGTGCTAGAGATTGGGGTAGCGGGGAGGTCAATGAGCAGTTCTTC
CDR3aa: CSARDWGSGEVNEQFF

d_gene: TRBD2
v_gene: TRBV2
j_gene: TRBJ2-1
abundance: few
CDR3nt: TGTGCCAGCAGTGAAGATCTAGCGGGGGCCCGGAGCTCCTACAATGAGCAGTTCTTC
CDR3aa: CASSEDLAGARSSYNEQFF

d_gene: .
v_gene: TRBV15
j_gene: TRBJ2-3
abundance: .
CDR3nt: TGTGCCACCAGCAGAGATAGAGGACAGAGCACAGATACGCAGTATTTT
CDR3aa: CATSRDRGQSTDTQYF

d_gene: .
v_gene: TRBV3-1
j_gene: TRBJ2-7
abundance: few
CDR3nt: TGTGCCAGCAGCCAGGGGGGAGAGCAGTACTTC
CDR3aa: CASSQGGEQYF

d_gene: TRBD1
v_gene: TRBV5-6
j_gene: TRBJ2-7
abundance: few
CDR3nt: TGTGCCAGCAGCTCGGACAGGGTGAGCTCCTACGAGCAGTACTTC
CDR3aa: CASSSDRVSSYEQYF

d_gene: .
v_gene: TRBV7-2
j_gene: TRBJ2-7
abundance: .
CDR3nt: TGTGCCAGCAGTCAGGGCCCCAGGGGGACTTCCTACGAGCAGTACTTC
CDR3aa: CASSQGPRGTSYEQYF

d_gene: .
v_gene: TRBV5-5
j_gene: TRBJ1-1
abundance: .
CDR3nt: TGTGCCAGCCCCGGGGGGGGGCGAATGAACACTGAAGCTTTCTTT
CDR3aa: CASPGGGRMNTEAFF

d_gene: .
v_gene: TRBV4-1
j_gene: TRBJ1-1
abundance: .
CDR3nt: TGCGCCAGCAGCCAAGCAGGGGATTCTTATAAAGCTTTCTTT
CDR3aa: CASSQAGDSYKAFF

d_gene: .
v_gene: TRBV7-6
j_gene: TRBJ2-7
abundance: few
CDR3nt: TGTGCCAGCAGCTCCAGGAGGGGGACAGTCGAGCAGTACTTC
CDR3aa: CASSSRRGTVEQYF

d_gene: .
v_gene: TRBV27
j_gene: TRBJ2-3
abundance: .
CDR3nt: TGTGCCAGCAGTTTACGGAGATACACAGATACGCAGTATTTT
CDR3aa: CASSLRRYTDTQYF

d_gene: TRBD2
v_gene: TRBV7-9
j_gene: TRBJ2-1
abundance: few
CDR3nt: TGTGCCAGCAGATCTGAAGGTAGCGGGGGGTCCTACAATGAGCAGTTCTTC
CDR3aa: CASRSEGSGGSYNEQFF

d_gene: TRBD1
v_gene: TRBV6-5
j_gene: TRBJ1-1
abundance: .
CDR3nt: TGTGCCAGCAGTCCTGGACAGGCGACTGAAGCTTTCTTT
CDR3aa: CASSPGQATEAFF

d_gene: .
v_gene: TRBV29-1
j_gene: TRBJ2-6
abundance: .
CDR3nt: TGCAGCGTTGAAACGGGGGCTGGGGCCAACGTCCTGACTTTC
CDR3aa: CSVETGAGANVLTF

d_gene: TRBD2
v_gene: TRBV7-9
j_gene: TRBJ2-1
abundance: few
CDR3nt: TGTGCCAGCAGCTTAGCCCAGGGACTAGCTTACCAGTTCTTC
CDR3aa: CASSLAQGLAYQFF

d_gene: .
v_gene: TRBV9
j_gene: TRBJ2-2
abundance: few
CDR3nt: TGTGCCAGCAGCCCCCTCGGTAGCGGCAACACCGGGGAGCTGTTTTTT
CDR3aa: CASSPLGSGNTGELFF

d_gene: .
v_gene: TRBV15
j_gene: TRBJ1-5
abundance: .
CDR3nt: TGTGCCACCAGCGGGGGCAATCAGCCCCAGCATTTT
CDR3aa: CATSGGNQPQHF

d_gene: .
v_gene: TRBV28
j_gene: TRBJ1-5
abundance: .
CDR3nt: TGTGCCAGCAGATTCACAGGGCAGCCCCAGCATTTT
CDR3aa: CASRFTGQPQHF

d_gene: .
v_gene: TRBV15
j_gene: TRBJ2-2
abundance: few
CDR3nt: TGTGCCACCAGCAGAGATCAGGGGAGGGGTGACACCGGGGAGCTGTTTTTT
CDR3aa: CATSRDQGRGDTGELFF

d_gene: .
v_gene: TRBV6-6
j_gene: TRBJ1-3
abundance: once
CDR3nt: TGTGCCAGCAGTTTCTCATTCAGGGCTTCTGGAAACACCATATATTTT
CDR3aa: CASSFSFRASGNTIYF

d_gene: TRBD2
v_gene: TRBV7-2
j_gene: TRBJ2-3
abundance: .
CDR3nt: TGTGCCAGCAGCTTAGGGAGCGGGGGCTTAACAGATACGCAGTATTTT
CDR3aa: CASSLGSGGLTDTQYF

d_gene: TRBD1
v_gene: TRBV11-2
j_gene: TRBJ2-1
abundance: few
CDR3nt: TGTGCCAGCAGCCCGGGGTTCGGACAGGGGAGGGATGAGCAGTTCTTC
CDR3aa: CASSPGFGQGRDEQFF

d_gene: TRBD2
v_gene: TRBV3-1
j_gene: TRBJ2-1
abundance: few
CDR3nt: TGTGCCAGCAGCCAAGCCCGCGGGGCTAGCGGGGGCGACCACAATGAGCAGTTCTTC
CDR3aa: CASSQARGASGGDHNEQFF

d_gene: TRBD1
v_gene: TRBV7-9
j_gene: TRBJ1-6
abundance: .
CDR3nt: TGTGCCATCCAGACAGGGGAGCAATCACCCCTCCACTTT
CDR3aa: CAIQTGEQSPLHF

d_gene: .
v_gene: TRBV7-9
j_gene: TRBJ1-5
abundance: few
CDR3nt: TGTGCCAGCAGCTTCAGTGTAGAGGGCTACAATCAGCCCCAGCATTTT
CDR3aa: CASSFSVEGYNQPQHF

d_gene: .
v_gene: TRBV12-5
j_gene: TRBJ2-7
abundance: .
CDR3nt: TGTGCTAGTGGTTTGGTACTCTCTCGGGTAGGGGCCTACGAGCAGTACTTC
CDR3aa: CASGLVLSRVGAYEQYF

d_gene: TRBD1
v_gene: TRBV11-2
j_gene: TRBJ2-7
abundance: .
CDR3nt: TGTGCCAGCAGCCTCTCCTTCTCAGGGGGCTTCCACGAGCAGTACTTC
CDR3aa: CASSLSFSGGFHEQYF